A single sample is the source of the 28 T cell receptor beta chains below, sequenced in a study of shared clonotypes between healthy human individuals. The repertoire was sequenced with immunoSEQ multiplex PCR; TCRdb's copy has only in-frame clones and lacks some. Of around 430,000 clones in the sample, roughly 80% were seen once. Sequencing was done on a sample of PBMCs. All receptors derive from a woman aged 40 to 55 in good health. Some clones in this sample may be carry-over from other donors' samples.

This clone has a handful of counts. The chain employs TRBV15 and TRBJ1-4, with TRBD1 matching over 11 bases. Germline trimming cut 4 bases from V and 1 base from J; bases unmatched to any gene: 2. Per germline, CDR1 LNHNV and CDR2 YYDKDF (reference sequence). The CDR3 covers 16 residues. DNA of the CDR3: TGTGCCACCAGCACGGGACAGGGGGGAACTAATGAAAAACTGTTTTTT. Translated: CATSTGQGGTNEKLFF.

This chain uses TRBV6-5 with TRBJ2-5, with a weak D call TRBD2 (5 bases). The closer fit of TRBJ2-7 to the DNA end suggests the J call may be wrong. Germline assignment: CDR1 MNHEY and CDR2 SVGAGI. This CDR3 has 15 amino acids. DNA for the CDR3: TGTGCCAGCAGTTACGGAGGTACGTCCCTCAGCGAGCAGTACTTC. Translation gives CASSYGGTSLSEQYF.

In its sample, this clone was seen a few times. This chain joins TRBV2 and TRBJ2-7; 8 nucleotides line up with TRBD1. This CDR3 spans 15 amino acids. With V trimmed by 6 bases and J by 2 bases, 9 bases remained unmatched. Germline V gene lookup returns CDR1 SNHLY and CDR2 FYNNEI. This CDR3 is CASSLRDRRTYEQYF. In DNA form, the CDR3 reads TGTGCCAGCAGCCTCCGGGACAGGCGGACCTACGAGCAGTACTTC.

The chain recombines TRBV6-6 with TRBJ2-7; 13 bases fit TRBD2. The germline CDR1 and CDR2 sequences are MNHNY and SVGAGI (reference sequence). V trimming: 1 base; J trimming: 2 bases; junction bases outside the gene matches: 2. This CDR3 is 16 amino acids long. The CDR3 coding sequence is TGTGCCAGCAGTTACTTTGGACTAGCGGGAGCCTACGAGCAGTACTTC. Translated, it gives CASSYFGLAGAYEQYF.

Points on this clone: This same CDR3 is encoded by further DNA sequences in the sample. This rearrangement joins TRBV27 to TRBJ1-5; D might be TRBD1 (6 bases). CDR3 length: 14 residues. With 5 bases removed from V and 3 bases from J, the gap between germline ends came to 11 bases. CDR1 is MNHEY, CDR2 SMNVEV, per germline (reference sequence). The chain's CDR3 is CASSLRDNNQPQHF. CDR3 DNA: TGTGCCAGCAGTCTCAGGGACAACAATCAGCCCCAGCATTTT.

This sequence joins TRBV14 and TRBJ1-4; D gene uncertain. Deletions cut 4 bases from V and 7 bases from J, with 10 bases between. The germline gives CDR1 SGHDN, CDR2 FVKESK. The CDR3 contains 13 residues. The DNA of the CDR3 is TGTGCCAGCAGCCCGGTGGTGGGTGAAAAACTGTTTTTT. Its protein is CASSPVVGEKLFF.

This rearrangement joins TRBV18 to TRBJ2-5; 8 bases map to TRBD2. The CDR3 sequence is 13 residues long. Germline CDR1 and CDR2: KGHSH and LQKENI. V gave up 10 bases and J gave up 3 bases; unmatched junction bases: 7. In DNA, the CDR3 is TGTGCCACCATAGCACTAGCGGAAGAGACCCAGTACTTC. It translates to CATIALAEETQYF.

V usage is TRBV7-6 and J usage is TRBJ2-4, with D perhaps TRBD2 (5 bases). CDR3 length equals 17 residues. Germline V lookup: CDR1 SGHVS, CDR2 FNYEAQ. Trimming removed 1 base from V and 0 bases from J, with 13 bases in between. Here the CDR3 reads CASSLGGLARAKNIQYF. CDR3 bases: TGTGCCAGCAGCTTAGGCGGGCTAGCCCGAGCCAAAAACATTCAGTACTTC. Variable domain in full (rest from reference TRBV7-6 and TRBJ2-4): GAGVSQSPRYKVTKRGQDVALRCDPISGHVSLYWYRQALGQGPEFLTYFNYEAQQDKSGLPNDRFSAERPEGSISTLTIQRTEQRDSAMYRCASSLGGLARAKNIQYFGAGTRLSVL.

The sample holds a few counts of this clone. The gene calls are TRBV6-1 and TRBJ1-5, with unresolved D. V lost 6 bases, J lost 0 bases, and 6 bases lay in between. The CDR3 totals 13 residues. Germline lookup yields CDR1 MNHNS and CDR2 SASEGT. CDR3 amino acids: CASSYNSNQPQHF. The CDR3 nucleotides read TGTGCCAGCAGCTACAATAGCAATCAGCCCCAGCATTTT.

V and J are TRBV10-1 and TRBJ2-7, with 8 bases that match TRBD2. Germline CDR1 and CDR2: WNHNN and SYGVQD (reference sequence). V trimming: 6 bases; J trimming: 5 bases; junction bases outside the gene matches: 6. This CDR3 has 13 amino acids. The CDR3: CASSMSGSHEQYF. The CDR3 DNA follows: TGCGCCAGCAGCATGAGCGGGAGCCACGAGCAGTACTTC.

This sequence joins TRBV4-2 and TRBJ1-2, with 7 bases that match TRBD1. Germline V gene lookup returns CDR1 LGHNA and CDR2 YNFKEQ. The CDR3 totals 13 residues. Trimming removed 4 bases from V and 12 bases from J; junction bases left unmatched: 11. In nucleotides, the CDR3 is TGTGCCAGCAGCCTCCCCCAAGGGGGCGGCCACACCTTC. Translation: CASSLPQGGGHTF.

This sequence joins TRBV30 and TRBJ2-5; no firm D call. The CDR3 covers 14 residues. V was pared by 2 bases and J by 0 bases, with 10 bases between. Germline CDR1 GTSNPN, CDR2 SVGIG (reference sequence). In DNA form, the CDR3 reads TGTGCCTGGAGTATTCACAGCTACCAAGAGACCCAGTACTTC. It codes for CAWSIHSYQETQYF.

This chain links TRBV25-1 with TRBJ2-1; 8 positions match TRBD2. V trimming: 4 bases; J trimming: 2 bases; junction bases outside the gene matches: 10. From germline, CDR1 is MGHDK and CDR2 SYGVNS. The CDR3 is 17 amino acids. The CDR3 sequence: CASSGGAGTRTYNEQFF. The CDR3 DNA follows: TGTGCCAGCAGTGGGGGGGCCGGGACTAGGACCTACAATGAGCAGTTCTTC.

This clone was detected only a few times. The chain joins TRBV28 to TRBJ1-1; no definite D call. Deletions cut 0 bases from V and 4 bases from J, with 9 bases between. The germline gives CDR1 MDHEN, CDR2 SYDVKM. The length of the CDR3 is 14 residues. The CDR3: CASSLWERSTEAFF. CDR3 coding DNA: TGTGCCAGCAGTTTATGGGAAAGGTCCACTGAAGCTTTCTTT.

This clone has a handful of counts. V usage is TRBV10-3 and J usage is TRBJ2-2; 8 bases line up with TRBD1. After removal of 6 bases from V and 4 bases from J, the junction contained 4 bases not matched to a gene. Per germline, CDR1 ENHRY and CDR2 SYGVKD. This CDR3 is built from 14 residues. In DNA form, the CDR3 reads TGTGCCATCAGGGAGGACAGGGCCACCGGGGAGCTGTTTTTT. It is translated as CAIREDRATGELFF.

This clone has more than one count but fewer than ten. V usage is TRBV4-3 and J usage is TRBJ1-1; tentative D call: TRBD1 (6 bases). Germline CDR1 is LGHNA and CDR2 is YSLEER. Trimming shortened V by 0 bases and J by 2 bases, and 13 bases separated the two germline ends. The CDR3 loop spans 16 amino acids. The CDR3 bases are TGCGCCAGCAGCCAAGAACCAGGGGCTCTTAACACTGAAGCTTTCTTT. Translated, it gives CASSQEPGALNTEAFF.

This clone was seen a single time. This chain joins TRBV27 and TRBJ2-5; 11 nucleotides align to TRBD1. Germline trimming cut 5 bases from V and 5 bases from J; bases unmatched to any gene: 7. The CDR3 is 15 amino acids. CDR1 and CDR2 (germline): MNHEY, SMNVEV (reference sequence). CDR3 loop: CASSRRTGGRETQYF. The DNA of the CDR3 is TGTGCCAGCAGTAGAAGGACAGGGGGCAGGGAGACCCAGTACTTC.

A word on this clone: In the same sample, other DNA sequences code for this CDR3. V and J are TRBV9 and TRBJ2-1, with a weak D call TRBD2 (5 bases). V was clipped by 0 bases and J by 0 bases, with 7 bases between them. This CDR3 has 15 residues. CDR1 is SGDLS, CDR2 YYNGEE, per germline. This CDR3 is CASSVVGSSYNEQFF. CDR3 bases: TGTGCCAGCAGCGTAGTAGGGAGCTCCTACAATGAGCAGTTCTTC.

This clone was seen a single time. This chain uses TRBV25-1 with TRBJ2-7; 12 bases align to TRBD2. The CDR3 loop spans 16 amino acids. CDR1 and CDR2 (germline): MGHDK, SYGVNS. Trimming cost V 1 base and J 5 bases; bases outside gene matches: 6. The CDR3 DNA sequence: TGTGCCAGCAGTGAATGGGTGACTAGCGGGAGAGACGAGCAGTACTTC. It is translated as CASSEWVTSGRDEQYF.

The chain has TRBV28 and TRBJ2-3; 8 bases align to TRBD1. The CDR3 is made up of 15 amino acids. The germline V gene encodes CDR1 MDHEN and CDR2 SYDVKM. Trimming cost V 5 bases and J 4 bases; bases outside gene matches: 8. Here the CDR3 reads CASSPSGGQADTQYF. In DNA form, the CDR3 reads TGTGCCAGCAGTCCCAGTGGGGGACAGGCAGATACGCAGTATTTT.

This clone turned up a few times. The chain combines TRBV4-2 with TRBJ2-5; D is unresolved. The better agreement between TRBJ2-7 and the DNA end casts doubt on the J call. This CDR3 contains 15 residues. Per germline, CDR1 LGHNA and CDR2 YNFKEQ. The CDR3 protein is CASSRSESSSYEQYF. In nucleotides, the CDR3 is TGTGCCAGCAGCCGAAGCGAGTCCTCCTCCTACGAGCAGTACTTC.

The chain carries TRBV29-1 and TRBJ2-3; D perhaps matches TRBD2 (5 bases). The V and J ends lost 8 bases and 3 bases respectively, with 15 bases between them. CDR1 SQVTM and CDR2 ANQGSEA come from the germline V gene. The CDR3 spans 13 residues. The CDR3, as DNA: TGCAGCCCGACGATAACGGGAACAGATACGCAGTATTTT. Translated: CSPTITGTDTQYF.

The CDR3 reads CASSLRVSGTDTQYF. As DNA, the CDR3 is TGTGCCAGCAGCCTCAGGGTTAGCGGCACAGATACGCAGTATTTT. The chain is built from TRBV11-3 and TRBJ2-3; D might be TRBD1 or TRBD2, each matching 5 bases. Looked up from germline, CDR1 is SGHNT and CDR2 is YENEEA. This CDR3 has 15 residues. V gave up 5 bases and J gave up 1 base, with 13 bases separating them.

This clone was counted between two and nine times. The chain carries TRBV5-1 and TRBJ2-3; D unclear. Per the germline V gene, CDR1 is SGHRS and CDR2 is YFSETQ. The CDR3 has 14 residues. The V and J ends lost 7 bases and 0 bases respectively, with 12 bases between them. The CDR3, as DNA: TGCGCCAGCCTCCCCGGTACTAGCACAGATACGCAGTATTTT. Its translation is CASLPGTSTDTQYF.

This sequence joins TRBV25-1 and TRBJ2-5, with D possibly being TRBD2 (5 bases). The CDR3 spans 13 residues. Germline CDR1 reads MGHDK; CDR2 reads SYGVNS. Trimming shortened V by 3 bases and J by 3 bases, and 8 bases separated the two germline ends. CDR3 in amino acids: CASSDFGKETQYF. Written as DNA, the CDR3 is TGTGCCAGCAGTGATTTCGGGAAAGAGACCCAGTACTTC.

Concerning this clone itself: With only one base between it and a far larger clone, this is likely a read error. No conserved phenylalanine or tryptophan ends this CDR3, so it is likely a read error. The DNA is left out, because the CDR3 cannot be placed on it with certainty; the CDR3 is given as TCRdb lists it. This chain uses TRBV21-1 with TRBJ2-7; the table calls TRBD2, which could not be checked here. TRBV21-1 is annotated as a pseudogene. The CDR3 contains 15 residues when both ends are counted. The CDR3 reads CASSKDAAGAEEQYS.

The rearrangement links TRBV7-9 to TRBJ1-5, with TRBD1 matching over 7 bases. V lost 5 bases to trimming and J lost 0 bases; unmatched junction nucleotides: 10. The CDR3 has 17 residues. Germline loops: CDR1 SEHNR, CDR2 FQNEAQ (reference sequence). Here the CDR3 reads CASSPNGTVYSNQPQHF. The CDR3, as DNA: TGTGCCAGCAGCCCAAACGGGACAGTTTATAGCAATCAGCCCCAGCATTTT.

The chain uses TRBV5-1 and TRBJ1-2, with TRBD1 matching over 7 bases. CDR1 and CDR2 from the germline V gene are SGHRS and YFSETQ. CDR3 length equals 14 residues. V shed 0 bases, J shed 3 bases, and the junction held 2 bases outside the gene matches. The CDR3 nucleotides are TGCGCCAGCAGCTTGGATCAGGGGGACTATGGCTACACCTTC. It is translated as CASSLDQGDYGYTF.